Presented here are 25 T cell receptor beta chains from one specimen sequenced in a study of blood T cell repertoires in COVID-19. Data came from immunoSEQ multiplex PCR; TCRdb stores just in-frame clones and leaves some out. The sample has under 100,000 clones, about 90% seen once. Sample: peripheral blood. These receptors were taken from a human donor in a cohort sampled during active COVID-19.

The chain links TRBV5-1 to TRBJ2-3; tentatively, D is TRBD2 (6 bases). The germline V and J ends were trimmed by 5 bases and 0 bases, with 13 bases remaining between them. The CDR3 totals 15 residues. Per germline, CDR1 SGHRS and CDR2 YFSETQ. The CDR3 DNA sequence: TGCGCCAGCAGAAACGACGGGGGTAGCACAGATACGCAGTATTTT. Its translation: CASRNDGGSTDTQYF. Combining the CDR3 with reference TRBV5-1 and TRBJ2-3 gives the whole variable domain KAGVTQTPRYLIKTRGQQVTLSCSPISGHRSVSWYQQTPGQGLQFLFEYFSETQRNKGNFPGRFSGRQFSNSRSEMNVSTLELGDSALYLCASRNDGGSTDTQYFGPGTRLTVL.

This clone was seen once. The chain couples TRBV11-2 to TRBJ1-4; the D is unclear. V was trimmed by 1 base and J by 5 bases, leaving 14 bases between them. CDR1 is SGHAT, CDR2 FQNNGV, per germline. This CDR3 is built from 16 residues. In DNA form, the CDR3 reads TGTGCCAGCAGCTTAGTTCCGGGTGGGTCAAATGAAAAACTGTTTTTT. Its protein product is CASSLVPGGSNEKLFF.

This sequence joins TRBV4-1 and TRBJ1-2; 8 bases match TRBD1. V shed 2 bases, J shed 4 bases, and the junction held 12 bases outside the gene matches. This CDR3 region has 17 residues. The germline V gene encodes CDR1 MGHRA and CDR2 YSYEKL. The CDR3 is CASSQSRSRGLAYGYTF. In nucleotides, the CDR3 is TGCGCCAGCAGCCAATCTCGATCCAGGGGGCTTGCCTATGGCTACACCTTC.

The CDR3: CASSHKGGKDYGYTF. CDR3 in DNA: TGCGCCAGCAGCCACAAGGGGGGGAAGGACTATGGCTACACCTTC. The gene calls are TRBV4-1 and TRBJ1-2; tentatively, D is TRBD1 (6 bases). The CDR3 consists of 15 residues. The V end was cut by 3 bases, the J end by 3 bases, with 14 bases between. CDR1 is MGHRA, CDR2 YSYEKL, per germline.

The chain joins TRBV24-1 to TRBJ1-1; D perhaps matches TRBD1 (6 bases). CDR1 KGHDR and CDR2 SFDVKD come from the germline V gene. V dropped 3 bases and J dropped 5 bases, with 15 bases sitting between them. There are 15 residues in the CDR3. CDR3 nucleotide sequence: TGTGCCACCAGTGATGATCAGGGGAGAGAGACTGAAGCTTTCTTT. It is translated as CATSDDQGRETEAFF.

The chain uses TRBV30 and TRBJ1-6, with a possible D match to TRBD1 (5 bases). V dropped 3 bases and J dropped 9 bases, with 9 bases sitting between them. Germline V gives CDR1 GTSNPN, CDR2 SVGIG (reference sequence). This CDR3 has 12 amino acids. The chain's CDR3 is CAWRGGSSPLHF. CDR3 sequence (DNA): TGTGCCTGGAGGGGGGGAAGTTCACCCCTCCACTTT.

The CDR3 DNA sequence: TGTGCCAGCAGCCCCCATCGAGGGGGGGGTTCCTACGAGCAGTACTTC. Protein product: CASSPHRGGGSYEQYF. The chain combines TRBV21-1 with TRBJ2-7; the table's D call of TRBD2 was not tested on the DNA. TRBV21-1 is designated a pseudogene. There are 16 residues in the CDR3.

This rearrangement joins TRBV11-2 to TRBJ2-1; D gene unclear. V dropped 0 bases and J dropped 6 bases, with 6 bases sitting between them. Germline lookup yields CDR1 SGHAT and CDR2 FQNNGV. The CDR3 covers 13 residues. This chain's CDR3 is CASSLEQFNEQFF. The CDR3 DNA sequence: TGTGCCAGCAGCTTAGAACAGTTCAATGAGCAGTTCTTC.

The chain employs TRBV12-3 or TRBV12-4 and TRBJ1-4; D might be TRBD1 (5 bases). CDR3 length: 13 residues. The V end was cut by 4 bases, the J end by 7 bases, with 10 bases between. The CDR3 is CASSWGEGEKLFF. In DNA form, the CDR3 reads TGTGCCAGCAGTTGGGGGGAGGGTGAAAAACTGTTTTTT.

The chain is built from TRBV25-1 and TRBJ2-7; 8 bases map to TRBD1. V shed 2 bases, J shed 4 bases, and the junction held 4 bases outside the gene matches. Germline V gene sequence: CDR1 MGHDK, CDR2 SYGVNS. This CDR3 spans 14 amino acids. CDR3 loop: CASSELDRGYEQYF. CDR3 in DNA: TGTGCCAGCAGTGAACTTGACAGGGGTTACGAGCAGTACTTC.

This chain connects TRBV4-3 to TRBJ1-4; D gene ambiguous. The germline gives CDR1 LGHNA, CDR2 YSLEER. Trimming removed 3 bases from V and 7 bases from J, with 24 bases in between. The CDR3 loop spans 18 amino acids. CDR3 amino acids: CASSHSAGTRVNGEKLFF. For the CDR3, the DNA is TGCGCCAGCAGCCACTCCGCGGGCACCCGAGTGAATGGTGAAAAACTGTTTTTT.

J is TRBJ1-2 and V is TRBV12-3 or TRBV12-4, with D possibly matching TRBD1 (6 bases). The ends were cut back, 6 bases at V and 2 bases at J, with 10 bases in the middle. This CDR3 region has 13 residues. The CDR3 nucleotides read TGTGCCAGCAGATCCGGACAGAACTATGGCTACACCTTC. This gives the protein CASRSGQNYGYTF.

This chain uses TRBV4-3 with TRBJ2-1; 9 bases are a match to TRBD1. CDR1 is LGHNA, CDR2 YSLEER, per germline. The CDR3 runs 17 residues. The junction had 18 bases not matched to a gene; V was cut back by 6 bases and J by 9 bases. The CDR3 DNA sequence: TGCGCCAGCAGTCAAAGGTGGACAGGGGAGACCGGGGGTGAGCAGTTCTTC. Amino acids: CASSQRWTGETGGEQFF.

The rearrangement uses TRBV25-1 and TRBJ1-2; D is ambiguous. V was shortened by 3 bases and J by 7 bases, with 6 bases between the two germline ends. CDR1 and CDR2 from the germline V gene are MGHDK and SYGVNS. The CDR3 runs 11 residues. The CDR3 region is CASSEGGGYTF. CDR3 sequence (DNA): TGTGCCAGCAGTGAGGGAGGTGGCTACACCTTC.

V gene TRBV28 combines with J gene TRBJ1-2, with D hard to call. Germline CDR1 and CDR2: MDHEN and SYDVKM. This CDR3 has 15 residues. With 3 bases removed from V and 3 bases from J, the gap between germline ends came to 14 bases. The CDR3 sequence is CASSLIPPVDYGYTF. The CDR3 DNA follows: TGTGCCAGCAGTTTGATCCCCCCAGTCGACTATGGCTACACCTTC.

The CDR3 is CASSQVSGQGFSDTQYF. Here the CDR3 DNA reads TGTGCCAGCAGCCAAGTATCGGGACAGGGATTTTCCGATACGCAGTATTTT. The rearrangement links TRBV4-2 to TRBJ2-3; 9 bases are a match to TRBD1. The ends lost 1 base at V and 6 bases at J; junction bases unmatched: 11. The germline CDR1 and CDR2 sequences are LGHNA and YNFKEQ. CDR3 size: 17 residues.

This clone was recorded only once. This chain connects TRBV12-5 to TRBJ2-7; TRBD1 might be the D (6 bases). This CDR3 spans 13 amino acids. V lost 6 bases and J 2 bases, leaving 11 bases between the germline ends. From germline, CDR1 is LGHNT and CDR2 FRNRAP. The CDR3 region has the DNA TGTGCTAGTGGCACAGGGTCCCCCTACGAGCAGTACTTC. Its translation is CASGTGSPYEQYF.

The CDR3, as DNA: TGTGCCAGCAGGAGGGAAAAAAATCAGCCCCAGCATTTT. It is translated as CASRREKNQPQHF. V and J are TRBV2 and TRBJ1-5; D is unresolved. This CDR3 spans 13 amino acids. Trimming shortened V by 6 bases and J by 4 bases, and 10 bases separated the two germline ends. Germline CDR1 reads SNHLY; CDR2 reads FYNNEI.

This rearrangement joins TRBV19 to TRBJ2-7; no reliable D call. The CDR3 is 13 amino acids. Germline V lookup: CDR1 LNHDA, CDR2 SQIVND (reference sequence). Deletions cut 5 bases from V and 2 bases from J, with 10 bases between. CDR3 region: CASSAGPPYEQYF. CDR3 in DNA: TGTGCCAGTAGTGCAGGTCCCCCCTACGAGCAGTACTTC. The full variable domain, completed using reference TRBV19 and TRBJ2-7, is DGGITQSPKYLFRKEGQNVTLSCEQNLNHDAMYWYRQDPGQGLRLIYYSQIVNDFQKGDIAEGYSVSREKKESFPLTVTSAQKNPTAFYLCASSAGPPYEQYFGPGTRLTVT.

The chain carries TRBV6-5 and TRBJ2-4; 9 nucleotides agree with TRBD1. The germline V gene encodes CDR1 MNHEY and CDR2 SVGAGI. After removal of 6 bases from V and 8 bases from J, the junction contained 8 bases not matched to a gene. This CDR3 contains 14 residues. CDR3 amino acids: CASRRTGEWDIQYF. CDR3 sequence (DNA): TGTGCCAGCAGGAGGACAGGGGAGTGGGACATTCAGTACTTC.

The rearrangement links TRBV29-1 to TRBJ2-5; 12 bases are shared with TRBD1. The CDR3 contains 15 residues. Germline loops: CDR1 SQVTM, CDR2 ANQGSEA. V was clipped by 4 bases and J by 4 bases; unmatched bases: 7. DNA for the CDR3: TGCAGCGTTGGCCTAGGGACAGGGGGCAGAGAGACCCAGTACTTC. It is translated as CSVGLGTGGRETQYF. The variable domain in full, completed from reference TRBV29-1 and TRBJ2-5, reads SAVISQKPSRDICQRGTSLTIQCQVDSQVTMMFWYRQQPGQSLTLIATANQGSEATYESGFVIDKFPISRPNLTFSTLTVSNMSPEDSSIYLCSVGLGTGGRETQYFGPGTRLLVL.

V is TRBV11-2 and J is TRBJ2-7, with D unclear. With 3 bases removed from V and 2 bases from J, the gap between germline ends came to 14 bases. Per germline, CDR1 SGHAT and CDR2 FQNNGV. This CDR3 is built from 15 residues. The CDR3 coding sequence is TGTGCCAGCAGCTTGGGCGATCTTCATGCCTACGAGCAGTACTTC. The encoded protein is CASSLGDLHAYEQYF.

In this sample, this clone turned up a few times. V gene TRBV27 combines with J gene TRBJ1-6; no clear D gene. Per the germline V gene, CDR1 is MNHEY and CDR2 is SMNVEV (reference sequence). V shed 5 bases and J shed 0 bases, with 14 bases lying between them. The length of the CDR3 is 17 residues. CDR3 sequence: CASSQTDPSSYNSPLHF. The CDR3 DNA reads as TGTGCCAGCAGTCAAACCGATCCGAGCTCCTATAATTCACCCCTCCACTTT.

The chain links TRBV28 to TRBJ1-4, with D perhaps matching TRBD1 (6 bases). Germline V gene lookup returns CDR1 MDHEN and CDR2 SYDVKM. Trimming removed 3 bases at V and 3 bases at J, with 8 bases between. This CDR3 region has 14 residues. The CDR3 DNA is TGTGCCAGCAGTTTGTCAGGGGCTAATGAAAAACTGTTTTTT. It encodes CASSLSGANEKLFF.

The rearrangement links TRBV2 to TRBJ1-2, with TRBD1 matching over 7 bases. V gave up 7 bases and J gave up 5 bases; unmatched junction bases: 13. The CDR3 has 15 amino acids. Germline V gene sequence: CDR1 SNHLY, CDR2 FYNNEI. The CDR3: CASNPRGQSIYGYTF. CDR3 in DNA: TGTGCCAGCAACCCTAGGGGACAGAGTATTTATGGCTACACCTTC.